This passage covers 21 T cell receptor beta chains from one sample sequenced in a study of cytomegalovirus exposure and HLA in healthy donors (dated by TCRdb to the late 2010s). The method was the immunoSEQ multiplex PCR assay. The multiplex PCR relied on a mix of 60 forward primers for TCR Vbeta segments and 13 reverse primers for TCR Jbeta segments. TCRdb stores this immuneACCESS table with in-frame sequences only. Part of the clones is absent; in the studies checked, under half of the shortfall reflects unresolved V genes, and no reason is known for the rest. Present in this sample are 150,000 to 200,000 clones, around 76% of which were seen just once. The biggest ten clones account for roughly 2% of the sample. Material: PBMCs. The receptor set was obtained from a female donor in good health and CMV-seronegative.

The chain recombines TRBV9 with TRBJ2-5, with 7 nucleotides matching TRBD1. V lost 3 bases and J lost 2; bases outside the gene matches: 7. Germline CDR1 reads SGDLS; CDR2 reads YYNGEE. The CDR3 totals 15 residues. CDR3: CASSGGQSLQETQYF. The DNA for the CDR3 is TGTGCCAGCAGCGGGGGACAGAGCCTACAAGAGACCCAGTACTTC.

V and J are TRBV4-2 and TRBJ1-2; the match to TRBD1 covers 10 bases. In germline, CDR1 is LGHNA, CDR2 YNFKEQ. The J segment lost 4 bases and the V segment lost 0 bases, leaving 5 bases of the junction unmatched. This CDR3 has 16 residues. The CDR3 reads CASSQDQGQGFYGYTF. CDR3 DNA sequence: TGTGCCAGCAGCCAAGACCAGGGACAGGGGTTCTATGGCTACACCTTC.

V is TRBV5-1 and J is TRBJ1-2; a possible D gene is TRBD1 (5 bases). The germline CDR1 and CDR2 sequences are SGHRS and YFSETQ. CDR3 size: 13 residues. Between the trimmed V and J ends, which lost 0 bases and 8 bases, there was a span of 11 bases. The CDR3 loop reads CASSLEQGYGYTF. CDR3 DNA sequence: TGCGCCAGCAGCTTGGAGCAGGGCTACGGCTACACCTTC.

This clone was observed a few times. The J gene is TRBJ2-3, the V gene TRBV6-5, with D maybe TRBD2 (6 bases). CDR1 is MNHEY and CDR2 is SVGAGI in the germline V gene. With 2 bases removed from V and 2 bases from J, the gap between germline ends came to 8 bases. The CDR3 has 14 amino acids. The CDR3 DNA reads TGTGCCAGCAGTTACGGGACTCCCACAGATACGCAGTATTTT. This encodes CASSYGTPTDTQYF.

This chain connects TRBV7-8 to TRBJ2-1, with 9 bases lining up with TRBD1. Germline CDR1 reads SGHVS; CDR2 reads FQNEAQ. Germline trimming cut 5 bases from V and 3 bases from J; bases unmatched to any gene: 8. CDR3 size: 16 residues. In DNA form, the CDR3 reads TGTGCCAGCAGCCCCGGGACAGGGTGGAACTACAATGAGCAGTTCTTC. Residues: CASSPGTGWNYNEQFF.

CDR3 sequence (DNA): TGCAGTGCTAGACTGGGCGAGAGCTACACCTTC. The encoded protein is CSARLGESYTF. The chain employs TRBV20-1 and TRBJ1-2, with D hard to call. V lost 2 bases and J 9 bases, leaving 10 bases between the germline ends. The CDR3 has 11 residues. Germline CDR1 is DFQATT and CDR2 is SNEGSKA (reference sequence).

Only one count was recorded for this clone. The V gene is TRBV5-4, the J gene TRBJ2-5, with 11 bases fitting TRBD2. Germline trimming cut 3 bases from V and 6 bases from J; bases unmatched to any gene: 7. This CDR3 is built from 15 residues. In germline, CDR1 is SGHNT, CDR2 YYREEE (reference sequence). Here the CDR3 DNA reads TGTGCCAGCAGCTCTTTAGCGGGAGGGGGAAAGACCCAGTACTTC. Translating gives CASSSLAGGGKTQYF.

The CDR3, as DNA: TGTGCCAGCAGCCAAGAGAGCGGGGGATACACCGGGGAGCTGTTTTTT. Its protein product is CASSQESGGYTGELFF. The V gene is TRBV4-2, the J gene TRBJ2-2; 8 bases match TRBD2. The CDR3 is 16 residues long. The trim removed 0 bases at V and 3 bases at J, leaving 3 bases unmatched. Germline loops: CDR1 LGHNA, CDR2 YNFKEQ.

The rearrangement uses TRBV15 and TRBJ2-2; tentatively, D is TRBD1 (5 bases). V was pared by 0 bases and J by 3 bases, with 11 bases between. The CDR3 is 16 amino acids. Germline V gives CDR1 LNHNV, CDR2 YYDKDF (reference sequence). The CDR3 nucleotides are TGTGCCACCAGCAGAGACAGGGAAGGCGACACCGGGGAGCTGTTTTTT. Translating gives CATSRDREGDTGELFF.

This clone has a handful of counts. The rearrangement uses TRBV5-4 and TRBJ2-5; possible D gene TRBD1, 5 bases. The V end lost 4 bases, the J end lost 2 bases, and 12 bases lay between the germline ends. The CDR3 loop spans 14 amino acids. From germline, CDR1 is SGHNT and CDR2 YYREEE (reference sequence). The CDR3 loop is CASSRKAGQETQYF. The CDR3 coding sequence is TGTGCCAGCAGCCGGAAGGCAGGGCAAGAGACCCAGTACTTC.

J is TRBJ2-7 and V is TRBV13; weak D call: TRBD1 (6 bases). Per germline, CDR1 PRHDT and CDR2 FYEKMQ (reference sequence). Between the trimmed V and J ends, which lost 3 bases and 2 bases, there was a span of 11 bases. This CDR3 has 14 residues. The CDR3 here is CASSLGQRTYEQYF. CDR3 DNA: TGTGCCAGCAGCTTGGGACAAAGAACCTACGAGCAGTACTTC.

The chain uses TRBV5-5 and TRBJ1-2; D gene uncertain. CDR1 is SGHKS and CDR2 is YYEKEE in the germline V gene (reference sequence). Trimming took 1 base from V and 1 from J, leaving 17 bases between them. This CDR3 is 17 amino acids long. CDR3 nucleotides: TGTGCCAGCAGCTTGTATTCCGAGGGAAACCATAACTATGGCTACACCTTC. It yields the protein CASSLYSEGNHNYGYTF.

The V call is TRBV2, the J call TRBJ1-5; D unclear. Germline CDR1 SNHLY, CDR2 FYNNEI. The length of the CDR3 is 15 residues. V lost 2 bases to trimming and J lost 4 bases, with 12 bases between them. This CDR3 reads CASSEPGRGNQPQHF. Written as DNA, the CDR3 is TGTGCCAGCAGTGAACCTGGGCGGGGTAATCAGCCCCAGCATTTT.

This clone was counted a few times. J is TRBJ1-1 and V is TRBV7-6, with D perhaps TRBD1 (5 bases). CDR1 is SGHVS and CDR2 is FNYEAQ in the germline V gene. The CDR3 totals 13 residues. V was pared by 4 bases and J by 5 bases, with 11 bases between. The CDR3 sequence is CASSYRGGTEAFF. The CDR3 nucleotides are TGTGCCAGCAGCTATAGGGGAGGAACTGAAGCTTTCTTT.

The gene calls are TRBV19 and TRBJ1-3, with D perhaps TRBD1 (6 bases). Trimming took 4 bases from V and 0 from J, leaving 13 bases between them. CDR1 and CDR2 from the germline V gene are LNHDA and SQIVND (reference sequence). There are 16 residues in the CDR3. The DNA of the CDR3 is TGTGCCAGTAGTACTCTCGGGACATCCTCTGGAAACACCATATATTTT. Residues: CASSTLGTSSGNTIYF.

This rearrangement joins TRBV5-4 to TRBJ2-2; TRBD2 aligns across 14 bases. Germline assignment: CDR1 SGHNT and CDR2 YYREEE (reference sequence). The CDR3 is 17 amino acids. The V and J ends lost 4 bases and 1 base, in that order; junction bases with no gene match: 3. The CDR3 loop reads CASSGGTSGRNTGELFF. CDR3 in DNA: TGTGCCAGCAGCGGGGGGACTAGCGGGAGGAACACCGGGGAGCTGTTTTTT.

This clone has only a few counts. This chain links TRBV11-2 with TRBJ1-1; D is ambiguous. This CDR3 comprises 13 residues. Trimming took off 3 bases at V and 2 bases at J, with 7 bases between the two ends. The germline V gene has CDR1 SGHAT and CDR2 FQNNGV. The CDR3 DNA is TGTGCCAGCAGCTTGCAGTTTAACACTGAAGCTTTCTTT. Translation gives CASSLQFNTEAFF.

In its sample, this clone was seen once. This chain uses TRBV7-9 with TRBJ2-6, with D unclear. The CDR3 contains 16 residues. The germline V gene has CDR1 SEHNR and CDR2 FQNEAQ (reference sequence). V gave up 1 base and J gave up 0 bases, with 7 bases separating them. CDR3: CASSLGSGSGANVLTF. The CDR3 bases are TGTGCCAGCAGCTTAGGCTCAGGCTCTGGGGCCAACGTCCTGACTTTC.

This clone was picked up a small number of times. The rearrangement links TRBV7-9 to TRBJ1-2, with a weak D call TRBD1 (6 bases). Between the trimmed V and J ends, which lost 11 bases and 3 bases, there was a span of 16 bases. The length of the CDR3 is 13 residues. CDR1 is SEHNR, CDR2 FQNEAQ, per germline (reference sequence). The CDR3 bases are TGTGCCTTACTCACAGGGAGGGACTATGGCTACACCTTC. Its protein product is CALLTGRDYGYTF.

J is TRBJ1-2 and V is TRBV20-1; 9 bases agree with TRBD1. This CDR3 region has 11 residues. J lost 8 bases, V lost 8 bases, and 6 bases had no gene match. Per germline, CDR1 DFQATT and CDR2 SNEGSKA (reference sequence). In DNA, the CDR3 is TGCAGTTTGCGACAGGGGGACGGCTACACCTTC. This codes for CSLRQGDGYTF.

As for this clone: A read error may produce the germline difference seen at one junction end. The chain couples TRBV7-9 to TRBJ2-1, with a tentative D call TRBD2 (5 bases). CDR1 and CDR2 from the germline V gene are SEHNR and FQNEAQ (reference sequence). The CDR3 runs 15 residues. CDR3 coding DNA: TGTTCCAGCAGCCCCCGGGGAAGCTCCTACAATGAGCAGTTCTTC. Its translation is CSSSPRGSSYNEQFF.